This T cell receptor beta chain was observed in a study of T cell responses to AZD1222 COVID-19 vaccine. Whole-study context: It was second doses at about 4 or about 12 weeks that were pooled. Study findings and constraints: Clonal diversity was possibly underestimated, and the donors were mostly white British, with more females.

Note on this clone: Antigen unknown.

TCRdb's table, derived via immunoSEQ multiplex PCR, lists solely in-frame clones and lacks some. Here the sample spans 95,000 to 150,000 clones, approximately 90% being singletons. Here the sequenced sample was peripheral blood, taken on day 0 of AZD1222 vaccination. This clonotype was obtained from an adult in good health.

CDR3 amino acids: CAVDGLNTEAFF. For the CDR3, the DNA is TGTGCGGTGGACGGATTGAACACTGAAGCTTTCTTT. V usage is TRBV7-9 and J usage is TRBJ1-1; D remains ambiguous. Per the germline V gene, CDR1 is SEHNR and CDR2 is FQNEAQ (reference sequence). The CDR3 has 12 amino acids.